These T cell receptor beta chains were read from a single sample in a study of cytotoxic CD8 clonotypes in ibrutinib-treated CLL. Here immunoSEQ multiplex PCR was the method, and the copy in TCRdb shows in-frame clones only, minus some. This sample has 120,000 to 150,000 clones; 85% to 95% occur once, and the top ten carry under 14%. Sample: PBMCs, taken after 12 months of ibrutinib treatment. The receptors come from a human donor with chronic lymphocytic leukemia. Both conserved end residues are part of each CDR3. D genes are given only for firm matches. Some rows mark clone size as missing; the rest say once, few, many or name a class of expanded clone.

TRBJ2-3 . TRBV10-1 . TGCGCCAGCAGTCGAGGGGCAGGGCCCCCAGATACGCAGTATTTT CASSRGAGPPDTQYF
TRBJ1-5 TRBD1 TRBV30 . TGTGCCTGGACCGCCGGACAGGGCGGAAAGCCCCAGCATTTT CAWTAGQGGKPQHF
TRBJ2-1 TRBD1 TRBV5-1 . TGCGCCAGCAGCCGTCAGGGACAGAAGATCAATGAGCAGTTCTTC CASSRQGQKINEQFF
TRBJ1-4 . TRBV6-6 . TGTGCCAGCAGTTACTATGGGGGTAAACTGTTTTTT CASSYYGGKLFF
TRBJ2-5 TRBD2 TRBV5-1 . TGCGCCAGCAGCTTGGGGGAGACTAGCGGGAGAGAGACCCAGTACTTC CASSLGETSGRETQYF
TRBJ1-2 . TRBV28 . TGTGCCAGCAGTCTGACATCGGGGTACGATGGCTACACCTTC CASSLTSGYDGYTF
TRBJ2-3 . TRBV5-5 . TGTGCCAGCAGCTTGTCCGGCGGGACAGATACGCAGTATTTT CASSLSGGTDTQYF
TRBJ1-4 . TRBV5-5 . TGTGCCAGCAGTACGGGACCCTCGGGCGAAAAACTGTTTTTT CASSTGPSGEKLFF
TRBJ2-7 TRBD2 TRBV5-1 . TGCGCCAGCAGCTTCGAGCGGGGAGCCTACGAGCAGTACTTC CASSFERGAYEQYF
TRBJ1-5 . TRBV28 . TGTGCCAGCAGTTTAACGGACCGATATAGCAATCAGCCCCAGCATTTT CASSLTDRYSNQPQHF
TRBJ1-1 . TRBV4-3 . TGCGCCAGCAGCCAGGACAGCCTGATGAACACTGAAGCTTTCTTT CASSQDSLMNTEAFF
TRBJ2-1 . TRBV10-1 once TGCGCCAGCAGTGAGATGAAGGTGTCCTACAATGAGCAGTTCTTC CASSEMKVSYNEQFF
TRBJ2-3 . TRBV5-1 . TGCGCCAGCAGCAAGGAGCCTAGCACAGATACGCAGTATTTT CASSKEPSTDTQYF
TRBJ1-2 . TRBV28 . TGTGCCAGCAGCACCGGCTTGCCCTATGGCTACACCTTC CASSTGLPYGYTF
TRBJ2-7 TRBD1 TRBV7-9 once TGTGCCAGCAGCTCCCGGGACAGCGCCAACTACGAGCAGTACTTC CASSSRDSANYEQYF
TRBJ2-7 TRBD2 TRBV4-3 . TGCGCCAGCAGCCAAGATCTGGGGGGGGGCTCCTACGAGCAGTACTTC CASSQDLGGGSYEQYF
TRBJ1-2 TRBD1 TRBV9 . TGTGCCAGCAGCGTAGCCCCGAGGACAGGGATTGGCTACACCTTC CASSVAPRTGIGYTF
TRBJ1-4 . TRBV19 . TGTGCCACCTCTATGGGGAGTGAAAAACTGTTTTTT CATSMGSEKLFF
TRBJ2-3 TRBD2 TRBV9 . TGTGCCAGCAGCGTAGTACTAGCGGGAGCAGATACGCAGTATTTT CASSVVLAGADTQYF
TRBJ2-3 . TRBV21-1 . TGTGCCAGCACCCCGGTGGGAGGGGAGGATACGCAGTATTTT CASTPVGGEDTQYF
TRBJ2-2 . TRBV6-1 . TGTGCCAGCAGTGAACGGGGAGACAGTATCGGGGAGCTGTTTTTT CASSERGDSIGELFF
TRBJ2-2 . TRBV4-3 once TGCGCCAGCAGCCAAGTGGTCCGGGGCGGGGCGAACACCGGGGAGCTGTTTTTT CASSQVVRGGANTGELFF
TRBJ2-5 TRBD1 TRBV19 few TGTGCCAGTAGTACCCCGGGACAGCTAGAGACCCAGTACTTC CASSTPGQLETQYF
TRBJ2-1 . TRBV28 once TGTGCCAGCAGCCAAAGCCCGGGAGTCTCCTACAATGAGCAGTTCTTC CASSQSPGVSYNEQFF
TRBJ1-1 . TRBV30 . TGTGCCTGGAGTGTCGATAGGGCCCACACTGAAGCTTTCTTT CAWSVDRAHTEAFF
TRBJ2-5 . TRBV7-3 . TGTGCCAGCGCCCTCCGCGGGGCAAATAGGGAGACCCAGTACTTC CASALRGANRETQYF
TRBJ1-4 TRBD1 TRBV5-4 few TGTGCCAGCAGCTTGTTGACAGGGGGCCCTAATGAAAAACTGTTTTTT CASSLLTGGPNEKLFF
TRBJ2-1 . TRBV7-9 . TGTGCCAGCAGCTCCAAGGGACGCCTTAGGGATGAGCAGTTCTTC CASSSKGRLRDEQFF
TRBJ2-1 TRBD2 TRBV6-5 . TGTGCCAGCAGTTACGGTAGCGGGCCACAGAATGAGCAGTTCTTC CASSYGSGPQNEQFF